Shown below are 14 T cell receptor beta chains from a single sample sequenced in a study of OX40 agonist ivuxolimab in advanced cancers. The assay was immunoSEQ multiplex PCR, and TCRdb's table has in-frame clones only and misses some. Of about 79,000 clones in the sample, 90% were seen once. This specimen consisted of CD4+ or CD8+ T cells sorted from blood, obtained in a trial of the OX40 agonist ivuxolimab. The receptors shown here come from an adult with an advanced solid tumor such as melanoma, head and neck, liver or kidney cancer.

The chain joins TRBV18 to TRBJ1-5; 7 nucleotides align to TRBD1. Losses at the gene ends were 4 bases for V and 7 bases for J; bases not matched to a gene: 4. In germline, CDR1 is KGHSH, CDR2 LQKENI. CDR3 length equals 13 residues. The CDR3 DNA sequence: TGTGCCAGCTCACGCGACAGGGACCAGCCCCAGCATTTT. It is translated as CASSRDRDQPQHF. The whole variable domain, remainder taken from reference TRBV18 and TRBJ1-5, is NAGVMQNPRHLVRRRGQEARLRCSPMKGHSHVYWYRQLPEEGLKFMVYLQKENIIDESGMPKERFSAEFPKEGPSILRIQQVVRGDSAAYFCASSRDRDQPQHFGDGTRLSIL.

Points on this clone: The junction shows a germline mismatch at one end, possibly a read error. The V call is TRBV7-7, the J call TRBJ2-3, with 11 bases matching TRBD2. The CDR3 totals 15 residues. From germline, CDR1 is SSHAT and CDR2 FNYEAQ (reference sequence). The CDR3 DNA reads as TGTGCTAGCAGCCGGACTAGCGGGAGCACAGATACGCAGTATTTT. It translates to CASSRTSGSTDTQYF.

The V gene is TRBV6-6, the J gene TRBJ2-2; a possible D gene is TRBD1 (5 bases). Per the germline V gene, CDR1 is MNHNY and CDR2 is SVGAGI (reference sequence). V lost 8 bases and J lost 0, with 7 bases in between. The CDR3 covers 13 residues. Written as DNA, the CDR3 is TGTGCCAGCGACAGCCCGAACACCGGGGAGCTGTTTTTT. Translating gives CASDSPNTGELFF.

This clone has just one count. The chain's CDR3 is CASSNPGGRKNIQYF. The CDR3 DNA reads TGTGCCAGCAGTAACCCGGGGGGGCGCAAAAACATTCAGTACTTC. This chain uses TRBV6-6 with TRBJ2-4, with 8 bases lining up with TRBD2. Germline V gives CDR1 MNHNY, CDR2 SVGAGI (reference sequence). V was pared by 5 bases and J by 3 bases, with 6 bases of the junction left unmatched. This CDR3 is built from 15 residues.

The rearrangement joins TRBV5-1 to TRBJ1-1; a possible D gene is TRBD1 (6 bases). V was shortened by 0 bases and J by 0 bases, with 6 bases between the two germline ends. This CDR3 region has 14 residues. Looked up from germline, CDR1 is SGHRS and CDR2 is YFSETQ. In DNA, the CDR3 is TGCGCCAGCAGCTTGGACAGGGTGAACACTGAAGCTTTCTTT. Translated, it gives CASSLDRVNTEAFF.

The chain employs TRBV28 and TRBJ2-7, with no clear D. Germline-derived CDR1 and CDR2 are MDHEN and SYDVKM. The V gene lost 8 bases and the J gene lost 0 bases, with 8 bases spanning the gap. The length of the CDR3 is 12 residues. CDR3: CASGENSYEQYV. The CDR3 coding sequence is TGTGCCAGCGGGGAAAACTCCTACGAGCAGTACGTC.

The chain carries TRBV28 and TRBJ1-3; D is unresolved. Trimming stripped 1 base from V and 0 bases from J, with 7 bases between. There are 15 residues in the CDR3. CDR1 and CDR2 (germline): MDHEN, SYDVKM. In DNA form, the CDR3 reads TGTGCCAGCAGTTTATTGCCGGCCTCTGGAAACACCATATATTTT. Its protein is CASSLLPASGNTIYF.

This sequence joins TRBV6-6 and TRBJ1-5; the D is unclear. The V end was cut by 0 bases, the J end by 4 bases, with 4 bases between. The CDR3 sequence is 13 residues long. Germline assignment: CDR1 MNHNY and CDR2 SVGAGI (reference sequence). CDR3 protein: CASSYSRNQPQHF. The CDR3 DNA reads TGTGCCAGCAGTTACTCTAGAAATCAGCCCCAGCATTTT.

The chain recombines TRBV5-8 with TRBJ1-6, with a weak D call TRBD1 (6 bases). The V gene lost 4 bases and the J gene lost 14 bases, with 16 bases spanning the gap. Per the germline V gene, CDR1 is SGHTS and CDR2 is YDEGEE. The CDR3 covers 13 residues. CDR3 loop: CASSRGGPAALHF. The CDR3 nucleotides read TGTGCCAGCAGCCGGGGGGGCCCCGCAGCCCTCCACTTT. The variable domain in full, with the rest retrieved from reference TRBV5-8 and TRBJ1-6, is EAGVTQSPTHLIKTRGQQATLRCSPISGHTSVYWYQQALGLGLQFLLWYDEGEERNRGNFPPRFSGRQFPNYSSELNVNALELEDSALYLCASSRGGPAALHFGNGTRLTVT.

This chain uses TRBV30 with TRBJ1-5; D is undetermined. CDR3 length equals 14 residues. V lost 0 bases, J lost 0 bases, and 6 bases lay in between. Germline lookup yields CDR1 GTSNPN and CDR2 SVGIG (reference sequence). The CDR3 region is CAWSVGYSNQPQHF. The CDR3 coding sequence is TGTGCCTGGAGTGTGGGGTATAGCAATCAGCCCCAGCATTTT.

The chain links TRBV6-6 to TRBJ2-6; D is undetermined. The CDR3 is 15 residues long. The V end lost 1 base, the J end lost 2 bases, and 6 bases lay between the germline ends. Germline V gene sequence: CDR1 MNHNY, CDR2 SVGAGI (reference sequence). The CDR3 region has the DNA TGTGCCAGCAGTTACTTAAGGACTGGGGCCAACGTCCTGACTTTC. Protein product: CASSYLRTGANVLTF.

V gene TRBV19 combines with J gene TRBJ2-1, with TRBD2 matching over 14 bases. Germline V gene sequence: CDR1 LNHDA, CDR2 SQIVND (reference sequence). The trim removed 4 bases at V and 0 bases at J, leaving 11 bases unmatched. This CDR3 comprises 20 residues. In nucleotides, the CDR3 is TGTGCCAGTAGTACAGGACTAGCGGGGGGCCGATCGAGCTCCTACAATGAGCAGTTCTTC. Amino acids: CASSTGLAGGRSSSYNEQFF. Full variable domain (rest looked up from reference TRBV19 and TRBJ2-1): DGGITQSPKYLFRKEGQNVTLSCEQNLNHDAMYWYRQDPGQGLRLIYYSQIVNDFQKGDIAEGYSVSREKKESFPLTVTSAQKNPTAFYLCASSTGLAGGRSSSYNEQFFGPGTRLTVL.

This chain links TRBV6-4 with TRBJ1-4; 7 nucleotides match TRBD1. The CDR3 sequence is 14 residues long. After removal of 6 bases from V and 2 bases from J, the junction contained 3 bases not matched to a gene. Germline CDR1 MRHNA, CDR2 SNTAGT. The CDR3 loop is CASRPGQTNEKLFF. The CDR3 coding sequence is TGTGCCAGCAGACCGGGACAGACTAATGAAAAACTGTTTTTT.

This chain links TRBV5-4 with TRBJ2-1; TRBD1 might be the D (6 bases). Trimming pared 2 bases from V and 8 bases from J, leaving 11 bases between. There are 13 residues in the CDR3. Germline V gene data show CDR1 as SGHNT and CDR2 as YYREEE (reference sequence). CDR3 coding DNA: TGTGCCAGCAGCTTACAGGGTGTCCATGAGCAGTTCTTC. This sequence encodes CASSLQGVHEQFF. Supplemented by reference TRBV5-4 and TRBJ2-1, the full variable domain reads ETGVTQSPTHLIKTRGQQVTLRCSSQSGHNTVSWYQQALGQGPQFIFQYYREEENGRGNFPPRFSGLQFPNYSSELNVNALELDDSALYLCASSLQGVHEQFFGPGTRLTVL.